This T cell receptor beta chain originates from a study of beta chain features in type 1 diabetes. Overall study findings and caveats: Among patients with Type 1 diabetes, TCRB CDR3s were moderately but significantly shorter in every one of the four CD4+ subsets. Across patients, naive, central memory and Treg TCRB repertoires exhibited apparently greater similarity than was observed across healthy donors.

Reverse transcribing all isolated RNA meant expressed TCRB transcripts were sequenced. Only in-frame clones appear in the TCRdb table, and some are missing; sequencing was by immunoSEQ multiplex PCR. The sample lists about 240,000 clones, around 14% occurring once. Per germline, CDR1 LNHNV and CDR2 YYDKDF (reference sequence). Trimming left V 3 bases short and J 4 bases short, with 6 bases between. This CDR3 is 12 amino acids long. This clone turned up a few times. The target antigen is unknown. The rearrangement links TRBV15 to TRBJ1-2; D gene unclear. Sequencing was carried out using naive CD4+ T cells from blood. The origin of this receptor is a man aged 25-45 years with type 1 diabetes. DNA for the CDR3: TGTGCCACCAGCAGGAGCGGCTATGGCTACACCTTC. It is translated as CATSRSGYGYTF. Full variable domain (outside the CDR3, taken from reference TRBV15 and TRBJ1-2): DAMVIQNPRYQVTQFGKPVTLSCSQTLNHNVMYWYQQKSSQAPKLLFHYYDKDFNNEADTPDNFQSRRPNTSFCFLDIRSPGLGDTAMYLCATSRSGYGYTFGSGTRLTVV.